Below are 32 T cell receptor beta chains sequenced from a single sample in a study of vaccination effects on CD4 cells after COVID-19 (dated by TCRdb to about 2022). The library was made by the immunoSEQ multiplex PCR assay. In TCRdb, the immuneACCESS table is reduced to in-frame sequences with V and J assigned. These tables do not hold every clone; where another copy was compared, an unresolved V gene accounts for under half, and the others remain unexplained. Recorded for this sample are around 60,000 clones; roughly 73% of them occurred a single time. The biggest ten clones account for less than 1.5% of the sample. In the ViraFEST assay, PBMC were stimulated with viral peptide pools, and TCR sequencing was then used to find antigen-specific CD4+ T cell clonotypes based on their expansion. After around eleven days of culture, CD4+ T cells were isolated with the EasySep CD4+ T cell isolation kit. Each participant received two doses of an mRNA SARS-CoV-2 vaccine, either BNT162b2 or mRNA-1273.

The antigens these receptors bind are not known. The material was CD4+ T cells from PBMCs cultured with HCoV-229E spike peptides, obtained after COVID-19 vaccination. Explained via the paper, the cell subset or site label denotes: HCoV-229E spike overlapping peptide pool stimulation. These receptors were obtained from a human donor who received a COVID-19 vaccine.

The rearrangement links TRBV7-3 to TRBJ2-7, with D unresolved. The CDR3 consists of 14 residues. Germline lookup yields CDR1 SGHTA and CDR2 FQGTGA. Deletions cut 5 bases from V and 0 bases from J, with 11 bases between. The CDR3 DNA is TGTGCCAGCAGCCCCCATTACTCCTCCTACGAGCAGTACGTC. It translates to CASSPHYSSYEQYV.

The chain uses TRBV7-7 and TRBJ2-1; tentatively, D is TRBD2 (6 bases). In germline, CDR1 is SSHAT, CDR2 FNYEAQ (reference sequence). This CDR3 has 13 residues. V was trimmed by 6 bases and J by 7 bases, leaving 13 bases between them. The CDR3 DNA is TGTGCCAGCAGTCGGGGGTTAGATAATGAGCAGTTCTTC. Protein sequence: CASSRGLDNEQFF.

Only a few counts were recorded for this clone. The genes are TRBV5-4 and TRBJ1-2; perhaps TRBD1 as D (5 bases). CDR1 is SGHNT, CDR2 YYREEE, per germline (reference sequence). The ends were cut back, 1 base at V and 4 bases at J, with 8 bases in the middle. The CDR3 runs 13 residues. CDR3 loop: CASSLTGPYGYTF. The CDR3 DNA follows: TGTGCCAGCAGCTTGACGGGACCCTATGGCTACACCTTC.

This chain uses TRBV28 with TRBJ1-6, with TRBD1 matching 7 bases. J lost 6 bases, V lost 10 bases, and 15 bases had no gene match. The CDR3 loop spans 16 amino acids. Germline V gene lookup returns CDR1 MDHEN and CDR2 SYDVKM. CDR3 protein: CATTFGDRAANSPLHF. CDR3 nucleotide sequence: TGTGCCACCACTTTTGGAGACAGGGCAGCTAATTCACCCCTCCACTTT.

The CDR3 coding sequence is TGTGCCAGCAGTTCGGGACAGGGTAATCAGCCCCAGCATTTT. This gives the protein CASSSGQGNQPQHF. This sequence joins TRBV6-4 and TRBJ1-5; 9 bases agree with TRBD1. With 5 bases clipped from V and 4 bases from J, the junction kept 3 bases outside the gene matches. The CDR3 runs to 14 residues. Germline V gives CDR1 MRHNA, CDR2 SNTAGT.

The rearrangement uses TRBV6-6 and TRBJ2-1; the match to TRBD2 covers 10 bases. V shed 5 bases, J shed 8 bases, and the junction held 21 bases outside the gene matches. The CDR3 spans 19 residues. The germline V gene encodes CDR1 MNHNY and CDR2 SVGAGI (reference sequence). In nucleotides, the CDR3 is TGTGCCAGCAGTCCCCCGGGAAGCGGGGGGGCCGTCGGTCTCCATGAGCAGTTCTTC. This encodes CASSPPGSGGAVGLHEQFF.

The CDR3 here is CASSLYPGTATDTQYF. CDR3 in DNA: TGCGCCAGCAGCTTATATCCCGGGACAGCCACAGATACGCAGTATTTT. The V and J genes are TRBV5-1 and TRBJ2-3; 7 bases agree with TRBD1. Germline V lookup: CDR1 SGHRS, CDR2 YFSETQ. After removal of 2 bases from V and 2 bases from J, the junction contained 8 bases not matched to a gene. The CDR3 totals 16 residues.

This clone came up once. The chain is built from TRBV7-2 and TRBJ1-5; D gene unclear. V lost 6 bases, J lost 7 bases, and 13 bases lay in between. The CDR3 covers 13 residues. Germline values: CDR1 SGHTA, CDR2 FQGNSA. For the CDR3, the DNA is TGTGCCAGCAGTCGAGATTCGGACCAGCCCCAGCATTTT. Translation gives CASSRDSDQPQHF.

This chain uses TRBV20-1 with TRBJ2-1; no clear D gene. V was trimmed by 3 bases and J by 5 bases, leaving 2 bases between them. The CDR3 length is 10 residues. In germline, CDR1 is DFQATT, CDR2 SNEGSKA (reference sequence). The CDR3 region is CSASNNEQFF. CDR3 DNA: TGCAGTGCTAGTAACAATGAGCAGTTCTTC.

The V call is TRBV2, the J call TRBJ1-1; D may be TRBD1 (5 bases). V gave up 6 bases and J gave up 2 bases, with 13 bases separating them. Germline V lookup: CDR1 SNHLY, CDR2 FYNNEI. The CDR3 is 14 amino acids. CDR3 loop: CASSVRGGNTEAFF. The CDR3 coding sequence is TGTGCCAGCAGCGTCCGGGGGGGAAACACTGAAGCTTTCTTT.

The CDR3 region is CASSQGAIDQNIQYF. CDR3 coding DNA: TGTGCCAGCAGCCAAGGGGCCATTGATCAAAACATTCAGTACTTC. This chain joins TRBV3-1 (or the pseudogene TRBV3-2) and TRBJ2-4; D not certain. V lost 1 base, J lost 5 bases, and 12 bases lay in between. There are 15 residues in the CDR3. Germline V lookup: CDR1 LGHDT, CDR2 YNNKEL (reference sequence).

The CDR3 coding sequence is TGTGCCAGTTGGGGGGGCCCGAACAATGAGCAGTTCTTC. It translates to CASWGGPNNEQFF. J is TRBJ2-1 and V is TRBV6-5; D may be TRBD2 (7 bases). The CDR3 is 13 residues long. The germline V and J ends were trimmed by 9 bases and 5 bases, with 14 bases remaining between them. Germline values: CDR1 MNHEY, CDR2 SVGAGI.

This clone was found a few times. The genes are TRBV7-3 and TRBJ2-1, with TRBD1 as a possible D gene (6 bases). There are 13 residues in the CDR3. Trimming removed 1 base at V and 8 bases at J, with 9 bases between. Looked up from germline, CDR1 is SGHTA and CDR2 is FQGTGA. CDR3 region: CASSLNRDYEQFF. CDR3 DNA sequence: TGTGCCAGCAGCTTAAACAGGGATTATGAGCAGTTCTTC.

The chain is built from TRBV18 and TRBJ2-2; no definite D call. The CDR3 loop spans 15 amino acids. Per the germline V gene, CDR1 is KGHSH and CDR2 is LQKENI. V lost 0 bases to trimming and J lost 6 bases, with 11 bases between them. The CDR3, as DNA: TGTGCCAGCTCACCACCGGGCCCTGAGGCCGGGGAGCTGTTTTTT. Its protein is CASSPPGPEAGELFF.

The rearrangement links TRBV18 to TRBJ1-6; tentatively, D is TRBD1 (5 bases). V gave up 5 bases and J gave up 4 bases, with 15 bases separating them. The CDR3 covers 16 residues. CDR1 and CDR2 from the germline V gene are KGHSH and LQKENI. CDR3 residues: CASSNMGTVYNSPLHF. The CDR3 DNA reads as TGTGCCAGCTCAAATATGGGGACGGTGTATAATTCACCCCTCCACTTT.

The chain employs TRBV3-1 (or the pseudogene TRBV3-2) and TRBJ1-3, with D possibly being TRBD1 (6 bases). The CDR3 consists of 14 residues. Germline values: CDR1 LGHDT, CDR2 YNNKEL (reference sequence). With 6 bases removed from V and 1 base from J, the gap between germline ends came to 10 bases. The CDR3 region is CASRRTVSGNTIYF. The CDR3 DNA sequence: TGTGCCAGCAGGCGGACAGTTTCTGGAAACACCATATATTTT.

This clone has only a few counts. The rearrangement uses TRBV7-6 and TRBJ1-5; D remains unclear. There are 11 residues in the CDR3. CDR1 and CDR2 from the germline V gene are SGHVS and FNYEAQ. Trimming removed 6 bases at V and 5 bases at J, with 5 bases between. The CDR3 loop reads CASRPHQPQHF. CDR3 in DNA: TGTGCCAGCAGGCCTCATCAGCCCCAGCATTTT.

This clone has just one count. The V call is TRBV5-6, the J call TRBJ1-1, with unresolved D. Between the trimmed V and J ends, which lost 0 bases and 12 bases, there was a span of 15 bases. The length of the CDR3 is 13 residues. Germline V gene data show CDR1 as SGHDT and CDR2 as YYEEEE. CDR3 bases: TGTGCCAGCAGCTTGGGGCGTCTAGAAAGGCCTTTCTTT. Translation gives CASSLGRLERPFF.

This clone has a handful of counts. The genes are TRBV19 and TRBJ2-2; a weak D match, TRBD2 (5 bases). Germline V gene lookup returns CDR1 LNHDA and CDR2 SQIVND (reference sequence). Trimming took 2 bases from V and 1 from J, leaving 11 bases between them. CDR3 length: 16 amino acids. CDR3 in amino acids: CASSIRRSGNTGELFF. The CDR3 DNA follows: TGTGCCAGTAGTATAAGGAGGTCAGGGAACACCGGGGAGCTGTTTTTT.

This clone was seen more than once but under ten times. The chain recombines TRBV5-6 with TRBJ1-1, with a tentative D call TRBD1 (6 bases). CDR1 is SGHDT, CDR2 YYEEEE, per germline. This CDR3 has 14 amino acids. V was trimmed by 4 bases and J by 4 bases, leaving 14 bases between them. The DNA for the CDR3 is TGTGCCAGCAGCCTTAGGGGGTCCGGCACTGAAGCTTTCTTT. As protein: CASSLRGSGTEAFF.

Here the CDR3 DNA reads TGTGCCAGCAGCCCCTCCAGAGCTAACTATGGCTACACCTTC. This encodes CASSPSRANYGYTF. V is TRBV14 and J is TRBJ1-2; D is ambiguous. The CDR3 contains 14 residues. Trimming stripped 4 bases from V and 0 bases from J, with 9 bases between. The germline V gene has CDR1 SGHDN and CDR2 FVKESK.

This clone was recorded once. This chain uses TRBV10-3 with TRBJ2-1; D is perhaps TRBD1 (7 bases). V was cut by 4 bases and J by 4 bases, with 14 bases left in between. CDR3 length: 15 amino acids. Germline values: CDR1 ENHRY, CDR2 SYGVKD. The CDR3 DNA reads as TGTGCCATCAGTGCTGGAGGGACAGCATACAATGAGCAGTTCTTC. This sequence encodes CAISAGGTAYNEQFF.

The rearrangement joins TRBV3-1 (or the pseudogene TRBV3-2) to TRBJ2-7; D gene ambiguous. This CDR3 contains 15 residues. The germline V gene encodes CDR1 LGHDT and CDR2 YNNKEL (reference sequence). Between the trimmed V and J ends, which lost 5 bases and 0 bases, there was a span of 14 bases. The DNA of the CDR3 is TGTGCCAGCAGCATTGGTAGGGCAACCTCCTACGAGCAGTACGTC. Protein sequence: CASSIGRATSYEQYV.

The rearrangement joins TRBV2 to TRBJ1-5; D is possibly TRBD1 (6 bases). The CDR3 is made up of 15 amino acids. CDR1 and CDR2 (germline): SNHLY, FYNNEI. The V end lost 4 bases, the J end lost 0 bases, and 10 bases lay between the germline ends. CDR3 coding DNA: TGTGCCAGCAGTGTAGGGGGAAATAGCAATCAGCCCCAGCATTTT. It encodes CASSVGGNSNQPQHF.

This chain joins TRBV7-3 and TRBJ2-7, with D tentatively TRBD2 (7 bases). Per germline, CDR1 SGHTA and CDR2 FQGTGA. This CDR3 has 13 amino acids. Trimming took off 5 bases at V and 5 bases at J, with 13 bases between the two ends. The CDR3, as DNA: TGTGCCAGCAGCATAAGGGGGGGGGACGAGCAGTACGTC. This codes for CASSIRGGDEQYV.

The V and J genes are TRBV9 and TRBJ2-4, with a possible D match to TRBD2 (6 bases). The germline V and J ends were trimmed by 2 bases and 0 bases, with 12 bases remaining between them. CDR3 length equals 16 residues. Germline V CDR1 and CDR2: SGDLS, YYNGEE. The CDR3 reads CASSVRTGLAKNIQYF. In DNA form, the CDR3 reads TGTGCCAGCAGCGTTCGTACGGGACTAGCCAAAAACATTCAGTACTTC. The variable domain in full, completed from reference TRBV9 and TRBJ2-4, reads DSGVTQTPKHLITATGQRVTLRCSPRSGDLSVYWYQQSLDQGLQFLIQYYNGEERAKGNILERFSAQQFPDLHSELNLSSLELGDSALYFCASSVRTGLAKNIQYFGAGTRLSVL.

The chain couples TRBV11-2 to TRBJ1-5; D call uncertain. Trimming took 3 bases from V and 6 from J, leaving 9 bases between them. The CDR3 is made up of 13 amino acids. Germline loops: CDR1 SGHAT, CDR2 FQNNGV. The CDR3 region has the DNA TGTGCCAGCAGCTTCCACATTGGTCAGCCCCAGCATTTT. This translates into CASSFHIGQPQHF.

This clone was seen only once. The chain combines TRBV18 with TRBJ1-1; 7 positions agree with TRBD1. This CDR3 is 16 amino acids long. The junction had 7 bases not matched to a gene; V was cut back by 2 bases and J by 1 base. Germline values: CDR1 KGHSH, CDR2 LQKENI. CDR3 DNA sequence: TGTGCCAGCTCACCATCCCCGGGACAGTGGAACACTGAAGCTTTCTTT. Amino acid sequence: CASSPSPGQWNTEAFF.

This chain uses TRBV7-2 with TRBJ2-3, with 8 positions matching TRBD1. The V and J ends lost 5 bases and 8 bases, in that order; junction bases with no gene match: 6. Looked up from germline, CDR1 is SGHTA and CDR2 is FQGNSA. The length of the CDR3 is 13 residues. The CDR3 spells CASSTRQGITQYF. DNA for the CDR3: TGTGCCAGCAGCACCCGACAGGGGATTACGCAGTATTTT.

The chain recombines TRBV2 with TRBJ1-1; D remains unclear. CDR1 is SNHLY and CDR2 is FYNNEI in the germline V gene. The CDR3 loop spans 14 amino acids. Deletions cut 6 bases from V and 4 bases from J, with 15 bases between. CDR3 residues: CASSPTGGRTEAFF. CDR3 nucleotide sequence: TGTGCCAGCAGCCCCACGGGAGGGCGCACTGAAGCTTTCTTT.

This chain joins TRBV5-1 and TRBJ1-1; D is unresolved. CDR1 SGHRS and CDR2 YFSETQ come from the germline V gene. The CDR3 has 13 amino acids. The ends were cut back, 1 base at V and 2 bases at J, with 6 bases in the middle. CDR3 DNA sequence: TGCGCCAGCAGCTTGACCCCCAACACTGAAGCTTTCTTT. Encoded protein: CASSLTPNTEAFF. The entire variable domain, with the rest obtained from reference TRBV5-1 and TRBJ1-1, is as follows: KAGVTQTPRYLIKTRGQQVTLSCSPISGHRSVSWYQQTPGQGLQFLFEYFSETQRNKGNFPGRFSGRQFSNSRSEMNVSTLELGDSALYLCASSLTPNTEAFFGQGTRLTVV.

V is TRBV9 and J is TRBJ1-1, with D unclear. V lost 3 bases and J lost 4, with 13 bases in between. The CDR3 has 14 residues. The germline CDR1 and CDR2 sequences are SGDLS and YYNGEE. The CDR3 loop is CASSALGQVTEAFF. The CDR3 bases are TGTGCCAGCAGCGCACTGGGCCAAGTCACTGAAGCTTTCTTT. Full variable domain (missing parts from reference TRBV9 and TRBJ1-1): DSGVTQTPKHLITATGQRVTLRCSPRSGDLSVYWYQQSLDQGLQFLIQYYNGEERAKGNILERFSAQQFPDLHSELNLSSLELGDSALYFCASSALGQVTEAFFGQGTRLTVV.